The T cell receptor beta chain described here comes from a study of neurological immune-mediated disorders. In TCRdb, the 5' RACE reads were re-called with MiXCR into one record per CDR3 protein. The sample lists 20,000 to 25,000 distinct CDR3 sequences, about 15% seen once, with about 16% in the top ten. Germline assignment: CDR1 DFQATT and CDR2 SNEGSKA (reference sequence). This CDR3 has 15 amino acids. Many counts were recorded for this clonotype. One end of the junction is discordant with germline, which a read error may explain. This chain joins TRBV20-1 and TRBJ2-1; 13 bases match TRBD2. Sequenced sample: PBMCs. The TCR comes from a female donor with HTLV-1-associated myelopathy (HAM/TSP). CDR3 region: CSASTSGRAYYEQFF. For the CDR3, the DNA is TGCAGTGCTAGCACTAGCGGGAGGGCCTACTATGAGCAGTTCTTC.